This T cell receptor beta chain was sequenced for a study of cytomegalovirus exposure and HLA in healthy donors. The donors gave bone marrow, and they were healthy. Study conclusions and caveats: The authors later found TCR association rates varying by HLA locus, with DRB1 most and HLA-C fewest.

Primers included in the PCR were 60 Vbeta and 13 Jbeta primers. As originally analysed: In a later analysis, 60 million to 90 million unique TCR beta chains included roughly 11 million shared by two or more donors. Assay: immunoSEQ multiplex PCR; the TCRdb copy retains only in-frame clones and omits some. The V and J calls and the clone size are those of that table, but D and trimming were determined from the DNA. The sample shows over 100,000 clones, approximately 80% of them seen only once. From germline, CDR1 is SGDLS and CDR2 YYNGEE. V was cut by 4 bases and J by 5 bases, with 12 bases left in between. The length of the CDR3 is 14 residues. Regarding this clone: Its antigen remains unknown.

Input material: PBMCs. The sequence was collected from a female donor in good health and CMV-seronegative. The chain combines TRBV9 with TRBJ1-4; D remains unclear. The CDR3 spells CASSPRRRNEKLFF. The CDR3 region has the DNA TGTGCCAGCAGCCCCCGACGGAGGAATGAAAAACTGTTTTTT.